This T cell receptor (beta chain) was identified in a study of blood T cells in healthy people across ages. Study at large: For every two T cells, template switching captured about one barcoded beta molecule.

This CDR3 comprises 14 residues. The germline CDR1 and CDR2 sequences are SEHNR and FQNEAQ (reference sequence). Around 9.5 milliliters of peripheral blood were drawn from each donor. Comments on this clonotype: The junction departs from the called germline gene at one end, perhaps through a read error.

Then a second PCR, running roughly 7 to 11 cycles, was carried out with a sample-barcoded 5' primer and a J-beta primer mix. At least 2.5 million CDR3-containing paired-end reads were obtained per sample. In TCRdb, the 5' RACE reads were re-called with MiXCR into one record per CDR3 protein. The sample includes around 1.5 million distinct CDR3 sequences, around 35% of them seen just once. What was sequenced was blood. The clonotype originates from a woman in her 30s in good health. The V gene is TRBV7-9, the J gene TRBJ1-1; 9 nucleotides agree with TRBD1. DNA of the CDR3: TGTGCCGGCAGCCTTCCCCCGGGACAGGGTCAAGCTTTCTTT. Its protein product is CAGSLPPGQGQAFF.